This T cell receptor (beta chain) came from a study of CD8+CD57+ T cells in acquired aplastic anemia. The template for TCR beta VDJ and CDR3 sequence profiling was genomic DNA. Each CDR3 protein is one row after TCRdb ran MiXCR on the reads. The sample carries under 350,000 distinct CDR3 sequences, 50% to 65% recorded once. Individuals selected for sequencing had exhibited CD8+CD57+ cell expansion on flow cytometry. Germline CDR1 and CDR2: SNHLY and FYNNEI. The CDR3 contains 14 residues. With 8 bases clipped from V and 6 bases from J, the junction kept 9 bases outside the gene matches. The receptor was derived from a human donor with aplastic anemia. The chain has TRBV2 and TRBJ2-2; 7 bases map to TRBD2. The sample taken for sequencing was sorted CD4+, CD8+, or CD8+CD57+ T cells (not recorded which) from PBMCs. CDR3 sequence reads: CASLGEGWAGELFF. The CDR3 coding sequence is TGTGCCAGCCTCGGGGAGGGCTGGGCCGGGGAGCTGTTTTTT.